This T cell receptor (beta chain) was captured in a study of T cell responses to AZD1222 COVID-19 vaccine. Study outcomes and limitations: Repertoires were obtained only post-peak T cell response. Spike-specific TCR breadth and depth were elevated following two AZD1222 doses. A mostly white British donor set with more females was recruited, and clonal diversity was possibly underestimated.

CDR1 is SGHRS, CDR2 YFSETQ, per germline. The CDR3 has 15 amino acids. With 1 base removed from V and 2 bases from J, the gap between germline ends came to 13 bases. With regard to this clone: The antigen is not known.

The repertoire was sequenced with immunoSEQ multiplex PCR; TCRdb's copy has only in-frame clones and lacks some. The sample holds some 150,000 clones; just over 85% are singletons and the top ten take less than 6%. Here the sequenced sample was peripheral blood, taken 28 days after the second AZD1222 dose. The TCR comes from an adult who received the AZD1222 COVID-19 vaccine. V and J are TRBV5-1 and TRBJ2-7, with D possibly being TRBD1 (5 bases). CDR3 sequence (DNA): TGCGCCAGCAGCTTGTCTGGGGCAGCGACCTACGAGCAGTACTTC. This translates into CASSLSGAATYEQYF. Supplemented by reference TRBV5-1 and TRBJ2-7, the full variable domain reads KAGVTQTPRYLIKTRGQQVTLSCSPISGHRSVSWYQQTPGQGLQFLFEYFSETQRNKGNFPGRFSGRQFSNSRSEMNVSTLELGDSALYLCASSLSGAATYEQYFGPGTRLTVT.